The entry that follows covers one T cell receptor beta chain sequence. These data belong to a study of blood T cell repertoires in COVID-19. Across the whole study: Researchers got acute and convalescent COVID-19 samples from the United States, Italy and Spain. The analysed material was cDNA or gDNA that came from T cells, B-cell-depleted T cells, or PBMCs.

Trimming cost V 3 bases and J 5 bases, with 19 bases left between them. The CDR3 has 16 amino acids. Per germline, CDR1 KGHSH and CDR2 LQKENI. As handled by the study authors: By means of reference gene primer amplification, nucleated cell counts were estimated. Clones were sequenced by immunoSEQ multiplex PCR, and TCRdb holds only the in-frame ones, with some missing. D and trimming were read from the DNA, whereas the V and J calls and clone size are those reported in that table. The sample yields tens of thousands of clones, about nine tenths seen once. This chain uses TRBV18 with TRBJ2-5; D is undetermined. Sequenced sample: peripheral blood. The receptor comes from a man aged 30 to 45 with acute or convalescent COVID-19. CDR3 residues: CASSPMHSPRSETQYF. In nucleotides, the CDR3 is TGTGCCAGCTCACCGATGCACAGCCCCCGGTCGGAGACCCAGTACTTC.